This record looks at one TCR beta chain sequence and its context. The target of this receptor is not known. Base quality data are lacking; no much larger clone is found one base away. TCRbeta CDR3 regions were amplified from genomic DNA by means of the immunoSEQ Assay, a bias-controlled multiplex PCR. For the original study's pipeline: Nucleated cell counts per sample were estimated from amplification of reference gene primers within the assay. To quantify the absolute abundance of each unique TCRbeta CDR3 rearrangement, sequence reads were collapsed and filtered. For each sample, productive Simpson clonality was calculated by taking the square root of Simpson's diversity index across productive rearrangements. The source is immuneACCESS, and TCRdb retained only in-frame sequences with V and J called. Part of the clones is not carried over; for the studies checked, unresolved V genes explain less than half of this, and the remainder is unexplained. That table supplies the V and J calls and clone size; D and trimming were determined from the DNA. This sample gives 110,000 or so clones in total; over 75% of them show up just once. Together, the top ten hold 6.6% of the sample.

V lost 0 bases and J lost 4 bases; the stretch between them is 9 bases long. Based on the germline V gene, the CDR1 and CDR2 sequences are SGHTA and FQGTGA. The CDR3, from cysteine to phenylalanine, totals 14 residues. Only the CDR3 part of the read is kept: 42 bases, read in frame from the first base. Whole blood was collected in K2EDTA tubes by collaborating institutions according to the institutions' own protocols. For TCRbeta analysis, collaborators shipped samples in one of three forms: frozen whole blood, isolated PBMCs, or DNA extracted from either of those sample types. The data are from a study of blood T cell repertoires in COVID-19 (dated by TCRdb to 2018 to 2020). With regard to the full study: Collaborator samples came from the United States, Italy and Spain and covered acute and convalescent phases of COVID-19. The material from the prospective study consisted of cDNA or gDNA derived from T cells, B-cell-depleted T cells, or PBMCs. Deeply sampled blood TCRbeta repertoires from subjects exposed to, actively infected with, or recovered from COVID-19 were included in the dataset. The repertoires were made available in a free public database intended to serve as a resource for research on the immune response to SARS-CoV-2. The samples were drawn from the first 160 participants of the ongoing ImmuneRACE study and from roughly 1,300 subjects provided by 6 global collaborators. Nearly every sample came with metadata listing a de-identified subject ID, COVID-19 status, age in years and sex. Where available, HLA class I and class II types were obtained from metadata supplied by the sample provider rather than from assay-based typing.

Overall results and qualifications from the work: The amount of clinical and demographic metadata varied by source and participant and was provided uncurated.

The TCR was taken from a woman between 45 and 65 years old with acute or convalescent COVID-19. Specimen: peripheral blood. The sequence joins TRBV7-3 to TRBJ1-1; TRBD1 is perhaps the D gene, given 5 matching bases. In nucleotides, the sequence is TGTGCCAGCAGCTTAACCAGGGATAGCACTGAAGCTTTCTTT. Its translation is CASSLTRDSTEAFF.